Given below is one TCR beta chain in context. With TRAV- and TRBV-specific primers, first-strand cDNA was made, covering the alpha and beta chains. TCRs were put through 20 PCR cycles of amplification with Phusion. A constant-region primer and the V-primer adapter served as the primer pair. TCRdb reprocessed the reads via MiXCR and lists one record per CDR3 protein. The repertoire includes about 12,000 distinct CDR3 sequences, around 74% of them detected once, and about 3% sits in the top ten. These data originate in a study of low-dose radiotherapy and immunotherapy resistance in tumors. Background on the study: For Cohort 1, fractions of 0.5 Gy were given every 2 weeks, reaching 6.5 Gy overall. Intravenous cyclophosphamide 200 mg/m2 was given every two weeks, one day before radiation and immunotherapy.

Trimming took off 1 base at V and 1 base at J, with 8 bases between the two ends. The germline V gene has CDR1 SGHKS and CDR2 YYEKEE (reference sequence). The CDR3 spans 14 residues. The V call is TRBV5-5, the J call TRBJ1-1; D is undetermined. The sequence derives from a human donor with advanced metastatic prostate, ovarian, gallbladder or colorectal cancer (not recorded which). This table probably holds off-target reads from a library built for another chain. The CDR3 region has the DNA TGTGCCAGCAGCTTGATGGGTTCGAACACTGAAGCTTTCTTT. Its translation: CASSLMGSNTEAFF.